These 16 T cell receptor beta chains came from one sample sequenced in a study of blood T cell repertoires in COVID-19. Sequencing used immunoSEQ multiplex PCR; TCRdb keeps in-frame clones, though not all of them. The sample gives some 190,000 clones, 70% to 85% of which show up once; roughly 3.2% is in the top ten. The specimen sequenced was PBMCs or T cells enriched from blood (not recorded which). These receptor sequences come from a woman aged 25 to 39 who had recovered from COVID-19.

The chain joins TRBV5-1 to TRBJ1-2, with D perhaps TRBD1 (5 bases). From germline, CDR1 is SGHRS and CDR2 YFSETQ. The CDR3 runs 12 residues. The germline V and J ends were trimmed by 3 bases and 4 bases, with 7 bases remaining between them. This chain's CDR3 is CASSSGIYGYTF. Written as DNA, the CDR3 is TGCGCCAGCAGCTCAGGGATCTATGGCTACACCTTC.

This clone was detected a few times. V gene TRBV2 combines with J gene TRBJ1-5; no reliable D call. V lost 8 bases, J lost 2 bases, and 13 bases lay in between. Germline V gene data show CDR1 as SNHLY and CDR2 as FYNNEI. The CDR3 is 14 amino acids. The CDR3 region is CASAASLGNQPQHF. In DNA form, the CDR3 reads TGTGCCAGCGCTGCTAGTTTAGGCAATCAGCCCCAGCATTTT. The full variable domain, rest sourced from reference TRBV2 and TRBJ1-5, is EPEVTQTPSHQVTQMGQEVILRCVPISNHLYFYWYRQILGQKVEFLVSFYNNEISEKSEIFDDQFSVERPDGSNFTLKIRSTKLEDSAMYFCASAASLGNQPQHFGDGTRLSIL.

The rearrangement joins TRBV6-4 to TRBJ2-7; TRBD1 matches 8 bases. The germline V gene has CDR1 MRHNA and CDR2 SNTAGT. The CDR3 is 16 residues long. V was pared by 7 bases and J by 3 bases, with 14 bases of the junction left unmatched. For the CDR3, the DNA is TGTGCCAGCAAGAATCCTCGACAGGGGTCGGTCTACGAGCAGTACTTC. Protein: CASKNPRQGSVYEQYF.

The chain recombines TRBV6-2 or TRBV6-3 with TRBJ2-2; TRBD2 aligns across 9 bases. The germline V gene has CDR1 MNHEY and CDR2 SVGEGT. The CDR3 covers 16 residues. With 5 bases clipped from V and 7 bases from J, the junction kept 11 bases outside the gene matches. CDR3 residues: CASSPTGTSFSGELFF. CDR3 DNA: TGTGCCAGCAGTCCCACCGGGACTAGCTTTAGCGGGGAGCTGTTTTTT.

This clone was found a few times. V and J are TRBV27 and TRBJ2-7; tentative D call: TRBD1 (6 bases). The V end lost 0 bases, the J end lost 4 bases, and 19 bases lay between the germline ends. Germline CDR1 MNHEY, CDR2 SMNVEV (reference sequence). The CDR3 spans 17 residues. Here the CDR3 reads CASSLSYRDTRPYEQYF. CDR3 DNA: TGTGCCAGCAGTTTATCCTACCGGGACACGAGGCCATACGAGCAGTACTTC.

The genes are TRBV29-1 and TRBJ1-1; 7 nucleotides agree with TRBD1. V dropped 5 bases and J dropped 3; count of bases not matched to a gene: 3. The CDR3 is 12 residues long. CDR1 and CDR2 (germline): SQVTM, ANQGSEA. The CDR3 loop reads CSVSRGDTEAFF. In DNA, the CDR3 is TGCAGCGTTTCCAGGGGGGACACTGAAGCTTTCTTT.

V usage is TRBV11-2 and J usage is TRBJ2-2; weak D call: TRBD2 (5 bases). Germline V gives CDR1 SGHAT, CDR2 FQNNGV. The CDR3 totals 14 residues. V gave up 5 bases and J gave up 6 bases, with 13 bases separating them. CDR3 amino acids: CASSPVRGSGELFF. Here the CDR3 DNA reads TGTGCCAGCAGCCCAGTACGGGGATCCGGGGAGCTGTTTTTT.

The genes are TRBV9 and TRBJ1-2; D unclear. CDR1 and CDR2 from the germline V gene are SGDLS and YYNGEE. V was clipped by 2 bases and J by 0 bases, with 17 bases between them. The CDR3 is 17 residues long. CDR3 residues: CASSVFPAAAPNYGYTF. Here the CDR3 DNA reads TGTGCCAGCAGCGTTTTTCCGGCGGCGGCGCCTAACTATGGCTACACCTTC.

This clone was detected once. The chain joins TRBV7-9 to TRBJ1-1; D ambiguous. CDR3 length: 15 amino acids. The germline V and J ends were trimmed by 2 bases and 3 bases, with 13 bases remaining between them. Looked up from germline, CDR1 is SEHNR and CDR2 is FQNEAQ (reference sequence). The CDR3 sequence is CASSLPLTVDTEAFF. CDR3 sequence (DNA): TGTGCCAGCAGCTTACCTTTAACAGTGGACACTGAAGCTTTCTTT.

V is TRBV3-1 (or the pseudogene TRBV3-2) and J is TRBJ1-1; D not certain. Germline V gene sequence: CDR1 LGHDT, CDR2 YNNKEL (reference sequence). Trimming left V 4 bases short and J 4 bases short, with 10 bases between. The CDR3 has 13 residues. The CDR3 is CASSRAGGTEAFF. As DNA, the CDR3 is TGTGCCAGCAGCCGGGCAGGTGGCACTGAAGCTTTCTTT.

The genes are TRBV7-2 and TRBJ1-1; D not certain. CDR1 SGHTA and CDR2 FQGNSA come from the germline V gene. V lost 5 bases and J lost 1, with 8 bases in between. The CDR3 is 13 amino acids. In DNA form, the CDR3 reads TGTGCCAGCAGCAGAGGCGGGAACACTGAAGCTTTCTTT. Protein product: CASSRGGNTEAFF.

V is TRBV5-1 and J is TRBJ2-1, with TRBD2 matching 14 bases. There are 16 residues in the CDR3. The germline CDR1 and CDR2 sequences are SGHRS and YFSETQ. J lost 8 bases, V lost 4 bases, and 8 bases had no gene match. The CDR3 protein is CASSTGTSGSKDEQFF. Written as DNA, the CDR3 is TGCGCCAGCAGCACGGGGACTAGCGGGAGCAAGGATGAGCAGTTCTTC.

The CDR3, as DNA: TGTGCCAGCAGCCAAAGAGTACGTACGGAGACCCAGTACTTC. Translated, it gives CASSQRVRTETQYF. This chain connects TRBV13 to TRBJ2-5, with D unclear. From germline, CDR1 is PRHDT and CDR2 FYEKMQ (reference sequence). Trimming took 5 bases from V and 5 from J, leaving 15 bases between them. The CDR3 extends over 14 amino acids.

V usage is TRBV5-4 and J usage is TRBJ1-2; TRBD1 aligns across 8 bases. Per germline, CDR1 SGHNT and CDR2 YYREEE (reference sequence). The ends lost 2 bases at V and 7 bases at J; junction bases unmatched: 7. The CDR3 covers 14 residues. DNA for the CDR3: TGTGCCAGCAGCTTAGACAGGGGAGTAGTTGGCTACACCTTC. This translates into CASSLDRGVVGYTF. Full variable domain (rest looked up from reference TRBV5-4 and TRBJ1-2): ETGVTQSPTHLIKTRGQQVTLRCSSQSGHNTVSWYQQALGQGPQFIFQYYREEENGRGNFPPRFSGLQFPNYSSELNVNALELDDSALYLCASSLDRGVVGYTFGSGTRLTVV.

This clone was seen just once. Written as DNA, the CDR3 is TGCAGCGCTTATTTCGATGGCTACACCTTC. This encodes CSAYFDGYTF. This chain uses TRBV29-1 with TRBJ1-2; no firm D call. Germline CDR1 reads SQVTM; CDR2 reads ANQGSEA. This CDR3 region has 10 residues. Trimming stripped 7 bases from V and 6 bases from J, with 9 bases between.

The CDR3: CASSAEGGRVGYTF. For the CDR3, the DNA is TGTGCCAGCAGTGCTGAGGGGGGGAGGGTTGGCTACACCTTC. The gene calls are TRBV2 and TRBJ1-2, with a possible D match to TRBD1 (6 bases). The CDR3 extends over 14 amino acids. Germline CDR1 and CDR2: SNHLY and FYNNEI. The ends were cut back, 4 bases at V and 7 bases at J, with 16 bases in the middle.